The text below deals with one TCR beta chain. The data derive from a study of CD8 T cells in Susac syndrome. In germline, CDR1 is MDHEN, CDR2 SYDVKM. V was pared by 10 bases and J by 7 bases, with 16 bases between. The length of the CDR3 is 12 residues. RNA amounts of about 0.45 to 1 ug underwent reverse transcription with random hexamers. The CDR3 of TCR beta was amplified by immunoSEQ multiplex PCR across 54 Vbeta and 13 Jbeta. TCRdb ran MiXCR on the immunoSEQ multiplex PCR reads and lists one entry per CDR3 protein. In the table there are tens of thousands of distinct CDR3 sequences, 85% to 95% of which are singletons.

This TCR came from a human donor with Susac syndrome. Source material: CD4+ T cells from PBMCs. V and J are TRBV28 and TRBJ1-2; TRBD1 might be the D (6 bases). CDR3 sequence: CATSSGAGGYTF. For the CDR3, the DNA is TGTGCCACGTCATCAGGGGCGGGTGGCTACACCTTC.